The 18 T cell receptor beta chains below were found in one sample sequenced in a study of blood T cells in healthy people across ages. With a J-beta primer mix and a sample-barcoded 5' primer, a second PCR ran roughly 7 to 11 cycles. One entry per CDR3 protein results from TCRdb running MiXCR on the 5' RACE reads. The sample consists of some 1.5 million distinct CDR3 sequences, less than 45% of them appearing once. The specimen was blood. These receptor sequences come from a woman aged 18-29 years in good health.

In its sample, this clonotype was seen a few times. The rearrangement joins TRBV21-1 to TRBJ2-1; TRBD2, the table's D call, was not compared with the DNA. TRBV21-1 is a documented pseudogene. The CDR3 spans 14 residues. CDR3: CASRELAENNEQFF. As DNA, the CDR3 is TGTGCCAGCAGAGAACTAGCGGAAAACAATGAGCAGTTCTTC.

Comments on this clonotype: A junction boundary mismatches the germline segment, possibly from a read error. The gene calls are TRBV18 and TRBJ1-1; D gene uncertain. Germline V gene sequence: CDR1 KGHSH, CDR2 LQKENI. This CDR3 region has 14 residues. CDR3 residues: CASSPDLGNTGAFF. DNA for the CDR3: TGTGCCAGCTCACCGGATTTGGGGAACACTGGAGCTTTCTTT.

The chain has TRBV27 and TRBJ1-4; 10 positions agree with TRBD1. The V segment lost 4 bases and the J segment 9 bases; nucleotides outside the gene matches: 8. The CDR3 is 15 residues long. The germline V gene encodes CDR1 MNHEY and CDR2 SMNVEV (reference sequence). DNA for the CDR3: TGTGCCAGCAGTTCCTCGGGGACAGGGGAGCAAAAACTGTTTTTT. It specifies CASSSSGTGEQKLFF.

This clonotype was detected many times. The chain carries TRBV2 and TRBJ2-7; TRBD1 is a possible D gene (6 bases). Germline V gives CDR1 SNHLY, CDR2 FYNNEI. Trimming took 5 bases from V and 5 from J, leaving 13 bases between them. The CDR3 covers 13 residues. The CDR3 sequence is CASSRQQGHEQYF. The CDR3 DNA reads as TGTGCCAGCAGTCGACAACAGGGCCACGAGCAGTACTTC.

This clonotype was detected a few times. The chain is built from TRBV27 and TRBJ1-5, with D hard to call. V lost 6 bases, J lost 3 bases, and 18 bases lay in between. This CDR3 has 16 amino acids. Germline CDR1 is MNHEY and CDR2 is SMNVEV (reference sequence). The CDR3 spells CASRNAGRENNQPQHF. CDR3 DNA: TGTGCCAGCAGAAATGCAGGTCGTGAGAACAATCAGCCCCAGCATTTT.

The chain recombines TRBV2 with TRBJ2-5, with 9 bases lining up with TRBD2. Trimming cost V 8 bases and J 5 bases; bases outside gene matches: 12. This CDR3 comprises 15 residues. Germline V gives CDR1 SNHLY, CDR2 FYNNEI. In DNA form, the CDR3 reads TGTGCCAGCGGTACCGGGACTAGCCTTAGGGAGACCCAGTACTTC. It codes for CASGTGTSLRETQYF.

Worth noting for this clonotype: A read error may produce the germline difference seen at one junction end. The J gene is TRBJ1-1, the V gene TRBV7-2; perhaps TRBD1 as D (5 bases). Germline CDR1 and CDR2: SGHTA and FQGNSA. The CDR3 runs 12 residues. The CDR3 nucleotides read TGTGCCGGCAGCTTATATCAGGGTGAAGCTTTCTTT. It yields the protein CAGSLYQGEAFF.

The genes are TRBV2 and TRBJ2-5, with TRBD1 identical over 9 bases. The DNA end is a closer match to TRBJ2-7, so the J assignment may be wrong. This CDR3 contains 14 residues. The germline CDR1 and CDR2 sequences are SNHLY and FYNNEI. This chain's CDR3 is CASSYRDRAFEQYF. The CDR3, as DNA: TGTGCCAGCAGTTACCGGGACAGGGCCTTCGAGCAGTACTTC.

V gene TRBV7-9 combines with J gene TRBJ1-2; TRBD1 might be the D (5 bases). V was pared by 3 bases and J by 1 base, with 15 bases between. The germline gives CDR1 SEHNR, CDR2 FQNEAQ (reference sequence). The CDR3 runs to 16 residues. CDR3 amino acids: CASSFKRGESNYGYTF. For the CDR3, the DNA is TGTGCCAGCAGCTTCAAACGGGGGGAGAGTAACTATGGCTACACCTTC. Filled out from reference TRBV7-9 and TRBJ1-2, the complete variable domain reads DTGVSQNPRHKITKRGQNVTFRCDPISEHNRLYWYRQTLGQGPEFLTYFQNEAQLEKSRLLSDRFSAERPKGSFSTLEIQRTEQGDSAMYLCASSFKRGESNYGYTFGSGTRLTVV.

This chain joins TRBV4-3 and TRBJ1-3, with D hard to call. This CDR3 has 17 residues. The V end was cut by 0 bases, the J end by 0 bases, with 12 bases between. Germline lookup yields CDR1 LGHNA and CDR2 YSLEER. Here the CDR3 DNA reads TGCGCCAGCAGCCAAGACAGCCAGCTTTTCTCTGGAAACACCATATATTTT. Translating it yields CASSQDSQLFSGNTIYF.

The chain couples TRBV6-1 to TRBJ2-1; perhaps TRBD2 as D (5 bases). CDR1 and CDR2 from the germline V gene are MNHNS and SASEGT. V was trimmed by 8 bases and J by 2 bases, leaving 25 bases between them. This CDR3 has 18 residues. The CDR3 coding sequence is TGTGCCAGCGCTCTCTTCCCCCCCTTACTAGAGGCCTACAATGAGCAGTTCTTC. This sequence encodes CASALFPPLLEAYNEQFF.

The chain combines TRBV10-3 with TRBJ2-7, with D tentatively TRBD1 or TRBD2 (5 bases each). From germline, CDR1 is ENHRY and CDR2 SYGVKD. The CDR3 covers 13 residues. Trimming took off 6 bases at V and 5 bases at J, with 14 bases between the two ends. CDR3: CAISEERGDEQYF. In nucleotides, the CDR3 is TGTGCCATCAGCGAGGAGAGGGGCGACGAGCAGTACTTC.

This clonotype was picked up many times. Relative to the germline gene, one junction end is altered; a read error may explain this. The chain has TRBV7-2 and TRBJ2-3, with TRBD2 matching 11 bases. Germline CDR1 reads SGHTA; CDR2 reads FQGNSA. The CDR3 sequence is 15 residues long. The CDR3 sequence is CASSLVAGGTDTQYF. In DNA, the CDR3 is TGTGCCAGCAGTTTAGTAGCGGGGGGGACAGATACGCAGTATTTT.

This clonotype has more than one count but fewer than ten. V usage is TRBV20-1 and J usage is TRBJ1-2; D is unclear. The CDR3 contains 14 residues. Germline lookup yields CDR1 DFQATT and CDR2 SNEGSKA (reference sequence). V shed 0 bases and J shed 5 bases, with 13 bases lying between them. CDR3 in amino acids: CSARDPAGAYGYTF. In DNA, the CDR3 is TGCAGTGCTAGAGACCCGGCAGGTGCTTATGGCTACACCTTC.

This clonotype appeared once. At one end, the junction sequence differs from germline, possibly due to a read error. This rearrangement joins TRBV12-3 or TRBV12-4 to TRBJ2-5, with D maybe TRBD2 (5 bases). This CDR3 comprises 15 residues. The CDR3 protein is CPSSWAREYQETQYF. The CDR3 region has the DNA TGTCCCAGCAGTTGGGCAAGGGAGTACCAAGAGACCCAGTACTTC.

This chain connects TRBV15 to TRBJ2-5; D ambiguous. Germline V gene lookup returns CDR1 LNHNV and CDR2 YYDKDF (reference sequence). Between the trimmed V and J ends, which lost 3 bases and 4 bases, there was a span of 12 bases. CDR3 size: 14 residues. The CDR3 bases are TGTGCCACCAGCAGTACGATGTGGGGAGAGACCCAGTACTTC. Protein: CATSSTMWGETQYF. Complete variable domain (other parts from reference TRBV15 and TRBJ2-5): DAMVIQNPRYQVTQFGKPVTLSCSQTLNHNVMYWYQQKSSQAPKLLFHYYDKDFNNEADTPDNFQSRRPNTSFCFLDIRSPGLGDTAMYLCATSSTMWGETQYFGPGTRLLVL.

The chain has TRBV6-5 and TRBJ1-6; 10 bases map to TRBD1. This CDR3 region has 17 residues. Germline-derived CDR1 and CDR2 are MNHEY and SVGAGI. Trimming removed 4 bases from V and 8 bases from J; junction bases left unmatched: 11. The chain's CDR3 is CASSFEYRDRGDSPLHF. As DNA, the CDR3 is TGTGCCAGCAGTTTCGAGTACCGGGACAGGGGAGATTCACCCCTCCACTTT.

This clonotype was recorded once. The gene calls are TRBV12-5 and TRBJ2-7; D is unresolved. V lost 7 bases and J 3 bases, leaving 16 bases between the germline ends. The CDR3 length is 14 residues. CDR1 and CDR2 from the germline V gene are LGHNT and FRNRAP. The CDR3 protein is CASATTIGIYEQYF. The CDR3 DNA reads TGTGCTAGTGCCACGACGATTGGCATCTACGAGCAGTACTTC. The full variable domain, completed using reference TRBV12-5 and TRBJ2-7, is DARVTQTPRHKVTEMGQEVTMRCQPILGHNTVFWYRQTMMQGLELLAYFRNRAPLDDSGMPKDRFSAEMPDATLATLKIQPSEPRDSAVYFCASATTIGIYEQYFGPGTRLTVT.